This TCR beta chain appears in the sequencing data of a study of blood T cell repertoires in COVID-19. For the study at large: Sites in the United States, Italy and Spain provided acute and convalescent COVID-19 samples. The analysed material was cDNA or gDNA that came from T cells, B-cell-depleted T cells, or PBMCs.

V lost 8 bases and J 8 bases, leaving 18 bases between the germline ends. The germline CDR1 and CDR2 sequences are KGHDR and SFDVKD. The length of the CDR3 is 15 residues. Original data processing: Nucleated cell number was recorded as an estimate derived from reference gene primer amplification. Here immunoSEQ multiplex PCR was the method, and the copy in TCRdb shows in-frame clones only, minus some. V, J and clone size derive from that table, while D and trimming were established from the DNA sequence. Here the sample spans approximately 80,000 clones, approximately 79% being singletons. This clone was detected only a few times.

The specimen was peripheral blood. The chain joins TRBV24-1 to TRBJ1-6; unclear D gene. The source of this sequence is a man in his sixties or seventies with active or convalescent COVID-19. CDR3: CATTPICQNHSPLHF. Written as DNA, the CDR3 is TGTGCCACCACCCCGATTTGCCAGAATCATTCACCCCTCCACTTT.